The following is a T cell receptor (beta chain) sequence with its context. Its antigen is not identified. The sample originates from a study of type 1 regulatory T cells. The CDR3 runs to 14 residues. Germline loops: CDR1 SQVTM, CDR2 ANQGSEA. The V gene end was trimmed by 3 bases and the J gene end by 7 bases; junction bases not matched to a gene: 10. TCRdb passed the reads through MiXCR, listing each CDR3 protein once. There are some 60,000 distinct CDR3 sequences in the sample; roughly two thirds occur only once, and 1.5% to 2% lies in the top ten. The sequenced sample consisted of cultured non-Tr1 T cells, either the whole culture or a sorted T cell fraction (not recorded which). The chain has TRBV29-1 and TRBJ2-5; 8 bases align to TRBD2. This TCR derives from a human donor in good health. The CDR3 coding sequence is TGCAGCGTTGAGGGGTCGGGAGGGCCCGGGACCCAGTACTTC. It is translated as CSVEGSGGPGTQYF.